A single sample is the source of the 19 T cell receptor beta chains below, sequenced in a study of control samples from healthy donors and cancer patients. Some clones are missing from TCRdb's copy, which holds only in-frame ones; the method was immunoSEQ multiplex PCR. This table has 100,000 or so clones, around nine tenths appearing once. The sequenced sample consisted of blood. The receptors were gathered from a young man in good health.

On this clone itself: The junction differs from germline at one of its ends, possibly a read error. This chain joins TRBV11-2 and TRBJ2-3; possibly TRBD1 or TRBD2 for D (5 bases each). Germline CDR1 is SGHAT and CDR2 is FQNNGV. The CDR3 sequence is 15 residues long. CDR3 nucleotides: TGCGCCAGCAGCTTATGGGGACGGCACACAGATACGCAGTATTTT. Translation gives CASSLWGRHTDTQYF.

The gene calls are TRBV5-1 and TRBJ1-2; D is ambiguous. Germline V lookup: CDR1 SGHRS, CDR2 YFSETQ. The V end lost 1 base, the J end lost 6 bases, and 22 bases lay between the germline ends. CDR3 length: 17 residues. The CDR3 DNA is TGCGCCAGCAGCTTGTTACTTCTAGCCGACCTCCGAGATGGCTACACCTTC. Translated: CASSLLLLADLRDGYTF.

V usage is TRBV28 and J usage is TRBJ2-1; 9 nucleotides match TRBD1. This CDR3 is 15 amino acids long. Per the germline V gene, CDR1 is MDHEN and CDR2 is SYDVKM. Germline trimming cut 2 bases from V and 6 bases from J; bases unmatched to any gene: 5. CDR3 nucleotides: TGTGCCAGCAGTTTACCGGGGACAGGGAGCAATGAGCAGTTCTTC. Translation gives CASSLPGTGSNEQFF.

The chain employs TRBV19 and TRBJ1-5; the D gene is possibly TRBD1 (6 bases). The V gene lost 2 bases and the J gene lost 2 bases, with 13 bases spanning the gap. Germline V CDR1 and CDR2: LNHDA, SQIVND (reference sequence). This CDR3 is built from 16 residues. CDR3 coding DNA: TGTGCCAGTAGTATACGTGGGGCAGGGGGCAATCAGCCCCAGCATTTT. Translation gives CASSIRGAGGNQPQHF. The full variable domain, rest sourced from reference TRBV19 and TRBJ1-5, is DGGITQSPKYLFRKEGQNVTLSCEQNLNHDAMYWYRQDPGQGLRLIYYSQIVNDFQKGDIAEGYSVSREKKESFPLTVTSAQKNPTAFYLCASSIRGAGGNQPQHFGDGTRLSIL.

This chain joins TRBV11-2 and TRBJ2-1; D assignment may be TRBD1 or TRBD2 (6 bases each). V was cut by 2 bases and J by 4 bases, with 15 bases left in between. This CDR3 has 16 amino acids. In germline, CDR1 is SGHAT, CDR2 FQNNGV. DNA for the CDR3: TGTGCCAGCAGCTTAATGCGGGGACATATTTACAATGAGCAGTTCTTC. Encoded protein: CASSLMRGHIYNEQFF. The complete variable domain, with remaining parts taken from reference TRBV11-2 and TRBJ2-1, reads EAGVAQSPRYKIIEKRQSVAFWCNPISGHATLYWYQQILGQGPKLLIQFQNNGVVDDSQLPKDRFSAERLKGVDSTLKIQPAKLEDSAVYLCASSLMRGHIYNEQFFGPGTRLTVL.

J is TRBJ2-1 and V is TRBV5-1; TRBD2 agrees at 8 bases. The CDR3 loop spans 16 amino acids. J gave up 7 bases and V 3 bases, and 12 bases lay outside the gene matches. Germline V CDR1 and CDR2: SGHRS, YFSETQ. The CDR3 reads CASSSLAGNSGNEQFF. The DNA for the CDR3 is TGCGCCAGCAGCTCCTTAGCGGGAAACTCGGGGAATGAGCAGTTCTTC. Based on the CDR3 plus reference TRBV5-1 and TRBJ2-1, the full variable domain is KAGVTQTPRYLIKTRGQQVTLSCSPISGHRSVSWYQQTPGQGLQFLFEYFSETQRNKGNFPGRFSGRQFSNSRSEMNVSTLELGDSALYLCASSSLAGNSGNEQFFGPGTRLTVL.

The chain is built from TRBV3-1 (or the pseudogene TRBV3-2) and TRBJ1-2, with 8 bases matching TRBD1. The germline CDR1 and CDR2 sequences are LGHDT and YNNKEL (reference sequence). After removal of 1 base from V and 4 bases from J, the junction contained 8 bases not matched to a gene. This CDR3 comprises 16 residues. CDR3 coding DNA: TGTGCCAGCAGCCAAGTTGAATCAGGGGGCGGCTATGGCTACACCTTC. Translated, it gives CASSQVESGGGYGYTF.

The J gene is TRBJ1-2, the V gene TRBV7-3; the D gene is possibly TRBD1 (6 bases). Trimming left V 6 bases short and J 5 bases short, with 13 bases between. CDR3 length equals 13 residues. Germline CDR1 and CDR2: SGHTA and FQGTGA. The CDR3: CASSPGTTYGYTF. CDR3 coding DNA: TGTGCCAGCAGTCCCGGGACAACGTATGGCTACACCTTC.

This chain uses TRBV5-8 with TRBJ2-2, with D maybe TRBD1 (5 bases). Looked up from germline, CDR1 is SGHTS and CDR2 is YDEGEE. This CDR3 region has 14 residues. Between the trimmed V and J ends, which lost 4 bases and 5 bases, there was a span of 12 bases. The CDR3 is CASSLTQGTGELFF. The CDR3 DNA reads TGTGCCAGCAGCCTCACCCAGGGTACCGGGGAGCTGTTTTTT.

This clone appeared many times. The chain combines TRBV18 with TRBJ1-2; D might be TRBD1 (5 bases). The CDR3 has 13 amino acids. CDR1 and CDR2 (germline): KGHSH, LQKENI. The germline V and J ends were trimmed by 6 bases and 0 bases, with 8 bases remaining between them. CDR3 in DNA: TGTGCCAGCTCCATGGGACCTAACTATGGCTACACCTTC. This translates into CASSMGPNYGYTF.

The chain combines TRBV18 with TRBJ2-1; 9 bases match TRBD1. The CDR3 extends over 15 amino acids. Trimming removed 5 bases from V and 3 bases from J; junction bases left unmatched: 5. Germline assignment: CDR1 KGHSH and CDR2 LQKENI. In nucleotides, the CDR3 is TGTGCCAGCTCATTCCGACAGGGGGGCTACAATGAGCAGTTCTTC. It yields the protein CASSFRQGGYNEQFF. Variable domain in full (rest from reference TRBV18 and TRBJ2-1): NAGVMQNPRHLVRRRGQEARLRCSPMKGHSHVYWYRQLPEEGLKFMVYLQKENIIDESGMPKERFSAEFPKEGPSILRIQQVVRGDSAAYFCASSFRQGGYNEQFFGPGTRLTVL.

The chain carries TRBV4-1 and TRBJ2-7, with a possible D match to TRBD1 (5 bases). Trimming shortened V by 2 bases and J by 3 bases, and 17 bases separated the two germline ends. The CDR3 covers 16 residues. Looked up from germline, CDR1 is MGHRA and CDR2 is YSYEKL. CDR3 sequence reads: CASSQRWAPGFYEQYV. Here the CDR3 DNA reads TGCGCCAGCAGCCAACGGTGGGCCCCAGGGTTCTACGAGCAGTACGTC.

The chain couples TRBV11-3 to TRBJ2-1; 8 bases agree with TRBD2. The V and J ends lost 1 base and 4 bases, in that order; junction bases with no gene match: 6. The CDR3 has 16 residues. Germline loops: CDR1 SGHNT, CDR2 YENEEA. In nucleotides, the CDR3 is TGTGCCAGCAGCTTAGGAACTAGCGGAGTTTACAATGAGCAGTTCTTC. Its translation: CASSLGTSGVYNEQFF.

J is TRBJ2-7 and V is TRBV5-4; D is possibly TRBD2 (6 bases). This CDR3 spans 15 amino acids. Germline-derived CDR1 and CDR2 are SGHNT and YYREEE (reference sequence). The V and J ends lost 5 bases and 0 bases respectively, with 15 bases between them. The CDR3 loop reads CASSSLGGSSYEQYF. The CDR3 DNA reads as TGTGCCAGCAGTTCCCTTGGGGGGAGCTCCTACGAGCAGTACTTC.

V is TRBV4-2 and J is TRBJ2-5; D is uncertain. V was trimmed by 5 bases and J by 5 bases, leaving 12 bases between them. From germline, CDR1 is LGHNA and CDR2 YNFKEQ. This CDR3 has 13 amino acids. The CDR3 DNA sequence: TGTGCCAGCAGCGAATCGGTGGGGGAGACCCAGTACTTC. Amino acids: CASSESVGETQYF.

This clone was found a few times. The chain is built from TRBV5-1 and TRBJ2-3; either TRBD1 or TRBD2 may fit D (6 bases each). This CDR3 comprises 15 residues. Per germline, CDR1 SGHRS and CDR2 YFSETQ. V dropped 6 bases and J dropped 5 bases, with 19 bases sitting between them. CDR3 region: CASTPGTGAVDTQYF. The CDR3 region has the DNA TGCGCCAGCACTCCGGGAACGGGGGCAGTAGATACGCAGTATTTT.

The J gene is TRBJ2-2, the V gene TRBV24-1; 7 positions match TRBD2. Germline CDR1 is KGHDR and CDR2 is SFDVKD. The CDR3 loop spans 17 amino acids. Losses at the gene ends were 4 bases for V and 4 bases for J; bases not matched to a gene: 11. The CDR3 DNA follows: TGTGCCACCAGTGACCCGGGGCAGGGAGGGACCACCGGGGAGCTGTTTTTT. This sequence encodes CATSDPGQGGTTGELFF.

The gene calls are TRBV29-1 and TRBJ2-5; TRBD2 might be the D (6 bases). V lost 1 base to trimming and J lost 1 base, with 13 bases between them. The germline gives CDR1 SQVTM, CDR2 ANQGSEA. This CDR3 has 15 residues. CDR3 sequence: CSVEGGSGIQETQYF. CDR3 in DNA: TGCAGCGTTGAAGGGGGTAGCGGTATCCAAGAGACCCAGTACTTC.

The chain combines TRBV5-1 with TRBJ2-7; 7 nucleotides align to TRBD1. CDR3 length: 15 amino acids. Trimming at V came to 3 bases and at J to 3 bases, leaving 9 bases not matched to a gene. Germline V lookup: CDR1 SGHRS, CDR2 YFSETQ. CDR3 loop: CASSSWRQGVYEQYF. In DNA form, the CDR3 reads TGCGCCAGCAGCTCTTGGAGACAGGGAGTCTACGAGCAGTACTTC.